The 17 T cell receptor beta chains below were found in one sample sequenced in a study of Ad26.COV2.S vaccination and SARS-CoV-2 variants. Data came from immunoSEQ multiplex PCR; TCRdb stores just in-frame clones and leaves some out. The sample lists some 500,000 clones, 89% occurring once. Treatment defined: 19 received Ad26.COV2.S at low or high dose, single or two shots; about 5 received placebo; per-sample allocation not given. Day 63 after the first vaccine or placebo injection was the time point for sampling. This specimen was peripheral blood, taken in a trial of Ad26.COV2.S vaccine versus placebo. Every receptor here comes from a person between 18 and 60 years old who received the Ad26.COV2.S COVID-19 vaccine or a placebo.

The CDR3 DNA reads as TGTGCCAGCTCACCACAACTAGCGGCCACAGATACGCAGTATTTT. This codes for CASSPQLAATDTQYF. V gene TRBV18 combines with J gene TRBJ2-3, with TRBD2 matching over 8 bases. Unmatched junction bases numbered 2, after V lost 1 base and J lost 2 bases. CDR1 is KGHSH, CDR2 LQKENI, per germline. There are 15 residues in the CDR3. The full variable domain, its missing parts supplied by reference TRBV18 and TRBJ2-3, is NAGVMQNPRHLVRRRGQEARLRCSPMKGHSHVYWYRQLPEEGLKFMVYLQKENIIDESGMPKERFSAEFPKEGPSILRIQQVVRGDSAAYFCASSPQLAATDTQYFGPGTRLTVL.

The chain employs TRBV6-6 and TRBJ2-2; TRBD2 agrees at 8 bases. V shed 9 bases, J shed 9 bases, and the junction held 9 bases outside the gene matches. There are 13 residues in the CDR3. Germline assignment: CDR1 MNHNY and CDR2 SVGAGI (reference sequence). CDR3 in DNA: TGTGCCAGTGGGACTAGTACCCTCAGGGAGCTGTTTTTT. Its protein product is CASGTSTLRELFF.

This chain joins TRBV4-3 and TRBJ2-5; maybe TRBD2 (5 bases). The CDR3 covers 16 residues. With 4 bases removed from V and 4 bases from J, the gap between germline ends came to 19 bases. Germline assignment: CDR1 LGHNA and CDR2 YSLEER. The chain's CDR3 is CASSLTAGERGETQYF. CDR3 in DNA: TGCGCCAGCAGCCTAACGGCCGGGGAACGAGGAGAGACCCAGTACTTC.

This clone was counted once. The chain carries TRBV6-5 and TRBJ2-7; possibly TRBD2 for D (6 bases). With 8 bases removed from V and 1 base from J, the gap between germline ends came to 18 bases. The CDR3 is 15 residues long. CDR1 is MNHEY, CDR2 SVGAGI, per germline. The CDR3 nucleotides read TGTGCCAGCGAGGCAGGGACGGAGGGGTCCTACGAGCAGTACTTC. Translating it yields CASEAGTEGSYEQYF.

V is TRBV9 and J is TRBJ2-3; 10 nucleotides match TRBD2. The V and J ends lost 3 bases and 5 bases, in that order; junction bases with no gene match: 12. Germline V lookup: CDR1 SGDLS, CDR2 YYNGEE. The CDR3 is made up of 17 amino acids. As DNA, the CDR3 is TGTGCCAGCAGCGCCTATTATAGCGGGAGGCCGGGAGATACGCAGTATTTT. Protein product: CASSAYYSGRPGDTQYF.

The chain employs TRBV11-1 and TRBJ2-2; the D is unclear. CDR3 length: 14 residues. Trimming stripped 5 bases from V and 4 bases from J, with 11 bases between. Germline V gene sequence: CDR1 SGHAT, CDR2 FQDESV (reference sequence). CDR3 bases: TGTGCCAGCAGCCTACCTGAGGTCACCGGGGAGCTGTTTTTT. The encoded protein is CASSLPEVTGELFF.

CDR3 sequence: CAWRDSSYGYTF. The CDR3 DNA sequence: TGTGCCTGGAGGGACAGTAGCTATGGCTACACCTTC. The V gene is TRBV30, the J gene TRBJ1-2; perhaps TRBD1 as D (6 bases). The CDR3 contains 12 residues. CDR1 and CDR2 (germline): GTSNPN, SVGIG (reference sequence). The germline V and J ends were trimmed by 3 bases and 4 bases, with 9 bases remaining between them.

V gene TRBV11-2 combines with J gene TRBJ1-1; D possibly corresponds to TRBD1 (5 bases). The V gene's germline CDR1 is SGHAT and CDR2 FQNNGV. This CDR3 contains 14 residues. V lost 1 base to trimming and J lost 0 bases, with 6 bases between them. In DNA form, the CDR3 reads TGTGCCAGCAGCTTAGGGGGGATGAACACTGAAGCTTTCTTT. Amino acid sequence: CASSLGGMNTEAFF.

V and J are TRBV1 and TRBJ1-2. TRBV1 is a recognized pseudogene. The CDR3 is made up of 17 amino acids. The CDR3 DNA sequence: TGCACCAGCAGCCCCCCTCTGGGCGTCATAGCCTACTATGGCTACACCTTC. Its protein is CTSSPPLGVIAYYGYTF.

This clone was seen only a few times. The CDR3 region has the DNA TGTGCCAGCAGCCAAGTCGGTTACGGTCGGTTACCAGCTAACTATGGCTACACCTTC. Protein: CASSQVGYGRLPANYGYTF. V and J are TRBV3-1 (or the pseudogene TRBV3-2) and TRBJ1-2; D is unclear. CDR1 and CDR2 (germline): LGHDT, YNNKEL (reference sequence). V lost 1 base and J 0 bases, leaving 21 bases between the germline ends. This CDR3 is 19 amino acids long.

This clone was found once. The V gene is TRBV5-1, the J gene TRBJ2-2; 7 nucleotides align to TRBD1. Losses at the gene ends were 1 base for V and 6 bases for J; bases not matched to a gene: 9. Germline assignment: CDR1 SGHRS and CDR2 YFSETQ. This CDR3 has 16 residues. The CDR3 sequence: CASSLLRQGEAGELFF. The CDR3 DNA reads TGCGCCAGCAGCTTGTTACGACAGGGAGAGGCCGGGGAGCTGTTTTTT.

The V and J genes are TRBV7-9 and TRBJ2-7; the D gene could be TRBD1 or TRBD2 (5 bases each). V lost 6 bases and J lost 2, with 14 bases in between. Germline CDR1 reads SEHNR; CDR2 reads FQNEAQ (reference sequence). This CDR3 is 14 amino acids long. The CDR3 loop is CASSFGDLPYEQYV. For the CDR3, the DNA is TGTGCCAGCAGTTTCGGGGACCTCCCCTACGAGCAGTACGTC.

The rearrangement links TRBV7-2 to TRBJ1-6, with 7 nucleotides matching TRBD1. The CDR3 is 16 residues long. Trimming took 5 bases from V and 6 from J; bases not matched to a gene: 10. Per germline, CDR1 SGHTA and CDR2 FQGNSA. CDR3 amino acids: CASSPGQTLTNSPLHF. The CDR3 region has the DNA TGTGCCAGCAGCCCGGGACAGACTTTAACTAATTCACCCCTCCACTTT.

This clone was detected once. The chain joins TRBV28 to TRBJ1-4, with D unclear. This CDR3 comprises 15 residues. V was cut by 9 bases and J by 0 bases, with 14 bases left in between. Germline assignment: CDR1 MDHEN and CDR2 SYDVKM. This CDR3 reads CASSSTGATNEKLFF. In DNA, the CDR3 is TGTGCCAGTTCGTCGACGGGTGCAACTAATGAAAAACTGTTTTTT.

This clone has more than one count but fewer than ten. V and J are TRBV24-1 and TRBJ2-2, with 7 bases that match TRBD1. V shed 11 bases, J shed 6 bases, and the junction held 14 bases outside the gene matches. This CDR3 is 15 amino acids long. Germline V CDR1 and CDR2: KGHDR, SFDVKD. The CDR3 reads CASATQGSESGELFF. The CDR3, as DNA: TGTGCCAGCGCTACACAGGGGTCGGAGTCCGGGGAGCTGTTTTTT.

This clone has only one observation. The chain carries TRBV6-2 or TRBV6-3 and TRBJ1-1; D perhaps matches TRBD1 (6 bases). Per the germline V gene, CDR1 is MNHEY and CDR2 is SVGEGT. The CDR3 is made up of 17 amino acids. Trimming pared 5 bases from V and 4 bases from J, leaving 23 bases between. The CDR3 protein is CASSQGWFVGTGTEAFF. CDR3 coding DNA: TGTGCCAGCAGTCAGGGGTGGTTCGTTGGGACGGGCACTGAAGCTTTCTTT.

This chain uses TRBV29-1 with TRBJ2-2; TRBD2 agrees at 9 bases. V lost 7 bases and J lost 6; bases outside the gene matches: 15. Germline values: CDR1 SQVTM, CDR2 ANQGSEA. The CDR3 covers 16 residues. The CDR3: CSGLAGEAMGAGELFF. The CDR3 nucleotides are TGCAGCGGTTTAGCGGGAGAAGCAATGGGGGCCGGGGAGCTGTTTTTT.